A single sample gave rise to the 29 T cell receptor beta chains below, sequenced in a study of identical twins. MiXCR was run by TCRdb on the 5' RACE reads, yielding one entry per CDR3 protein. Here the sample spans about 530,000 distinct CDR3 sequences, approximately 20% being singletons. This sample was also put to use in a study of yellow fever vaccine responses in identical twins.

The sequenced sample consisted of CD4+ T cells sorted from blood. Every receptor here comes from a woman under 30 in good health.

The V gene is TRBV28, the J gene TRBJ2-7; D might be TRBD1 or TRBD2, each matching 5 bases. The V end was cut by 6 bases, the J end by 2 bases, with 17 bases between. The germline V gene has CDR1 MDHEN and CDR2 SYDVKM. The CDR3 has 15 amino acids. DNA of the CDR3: TGTGCCAGCAGGCCCACCGGGACGGCTACCTACGAGCAGTACGTC. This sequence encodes CASRPTGTATYEQYV.

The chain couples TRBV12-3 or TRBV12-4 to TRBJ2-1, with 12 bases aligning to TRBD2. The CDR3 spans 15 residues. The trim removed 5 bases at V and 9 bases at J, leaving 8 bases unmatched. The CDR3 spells CASSLTSGGWGEQFF. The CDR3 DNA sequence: TGTGCCAGCAGTCTCACTAGCGGGGGGTGGGGTGAGCAGTTCTTC.

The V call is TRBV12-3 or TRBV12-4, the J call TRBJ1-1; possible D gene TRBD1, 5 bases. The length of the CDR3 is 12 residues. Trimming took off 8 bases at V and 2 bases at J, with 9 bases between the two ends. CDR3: CASDRTNTEAFF. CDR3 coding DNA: TGTGCCAGCGACAGAACTAACACTGAAGCTTTCTTT.

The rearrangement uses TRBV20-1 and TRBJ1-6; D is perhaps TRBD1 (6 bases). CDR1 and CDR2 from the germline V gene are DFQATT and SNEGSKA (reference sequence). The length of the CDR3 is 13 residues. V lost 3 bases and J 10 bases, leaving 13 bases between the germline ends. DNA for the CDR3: TGCAGTGCTAGCAAAACCAGGGGATCACCCCTCCACTTT. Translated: CSASKTRGSPLHF.

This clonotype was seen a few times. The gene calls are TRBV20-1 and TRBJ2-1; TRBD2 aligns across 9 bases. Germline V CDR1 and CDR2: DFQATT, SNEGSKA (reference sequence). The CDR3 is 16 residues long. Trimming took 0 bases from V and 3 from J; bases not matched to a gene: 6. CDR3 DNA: TGCAGTGCTAGAGATCTCCAGCGGGGGGACTACAATGAGCAGTTCTTC. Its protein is CSARDLQRGDYNEQFF.

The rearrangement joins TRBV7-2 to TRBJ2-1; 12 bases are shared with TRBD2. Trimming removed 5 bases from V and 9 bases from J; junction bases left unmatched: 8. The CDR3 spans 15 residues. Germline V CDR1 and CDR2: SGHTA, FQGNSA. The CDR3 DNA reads TGTGCCAGCAGCCGGACTAGCGGGGCGAGCGGTGAGCAGTTCTTC. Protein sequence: CASSRTSGASGEQFF.

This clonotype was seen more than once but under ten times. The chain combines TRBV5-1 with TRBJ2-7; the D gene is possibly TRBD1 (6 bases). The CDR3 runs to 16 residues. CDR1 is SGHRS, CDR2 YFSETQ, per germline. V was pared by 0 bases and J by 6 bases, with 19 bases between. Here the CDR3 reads CASSLAPDRRHGEQYF. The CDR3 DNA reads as TGCGCCAGCAGCTTGGCACCTGACAGGCGGCACGGCGAGCAGTACTTC.

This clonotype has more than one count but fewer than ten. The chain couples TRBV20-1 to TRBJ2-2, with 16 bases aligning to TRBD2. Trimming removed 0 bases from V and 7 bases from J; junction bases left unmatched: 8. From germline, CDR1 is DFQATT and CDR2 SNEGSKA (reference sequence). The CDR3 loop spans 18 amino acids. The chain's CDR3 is CSARDQGLAGGFIGELFF. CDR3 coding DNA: TGCAGTGCTAGAGACCAGGGACTAGCGGGGGGGTTCATCGGGGAGCTGTTTTTT.

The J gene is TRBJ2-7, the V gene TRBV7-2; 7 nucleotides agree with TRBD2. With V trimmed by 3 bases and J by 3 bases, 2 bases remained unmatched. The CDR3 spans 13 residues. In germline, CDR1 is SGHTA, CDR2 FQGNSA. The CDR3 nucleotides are TGTGCCAGCAGCTTGACTAGCTACTACGAGCAGTACTTC. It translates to CASSLTSYYEQYF.

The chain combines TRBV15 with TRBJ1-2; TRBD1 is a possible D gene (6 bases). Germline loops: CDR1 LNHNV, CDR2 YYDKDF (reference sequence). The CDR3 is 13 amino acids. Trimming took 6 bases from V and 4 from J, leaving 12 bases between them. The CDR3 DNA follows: TGTGCCACCAGGACAGGCCCTGGCTATGGCTACACCTTC. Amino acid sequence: CATRTGPGYGYTF.

CDR3 sequence: CASSFTGGRDTQYF. The CDR3 DNA sequence: TGTGCCAGCAGCTTTACAGGGGGAAGGGATACGCAGTATTTT. The chain carries TRBV7-3 and TRBJ2-3, with TRBD1 matching 8 bases. CDR1 is SGHTA, CDR2 FQGTGA, per germline. The CDR3 contains 14 residues. V was clipped by 3 bases and J by 6 bases; unmatched bases: 5.

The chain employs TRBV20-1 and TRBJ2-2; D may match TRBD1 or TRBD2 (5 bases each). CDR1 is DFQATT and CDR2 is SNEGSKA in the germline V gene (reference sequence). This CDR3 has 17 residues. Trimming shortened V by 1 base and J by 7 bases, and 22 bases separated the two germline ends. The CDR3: CSARGPDRAWGIGELFF. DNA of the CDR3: TGCAGTGCTAGAGGGCCCGACAGAGCCTGGGGGATCGGGGAGCTGTTTTTT.

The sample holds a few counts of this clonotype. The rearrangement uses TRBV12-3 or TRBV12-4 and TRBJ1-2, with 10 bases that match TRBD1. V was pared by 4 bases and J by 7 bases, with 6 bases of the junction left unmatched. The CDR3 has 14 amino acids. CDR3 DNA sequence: TGTGCCAGCAGTTCGACGGACAGGGGGTTTGGCTACACCTTC. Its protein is CASSSTDRGFGYTF.

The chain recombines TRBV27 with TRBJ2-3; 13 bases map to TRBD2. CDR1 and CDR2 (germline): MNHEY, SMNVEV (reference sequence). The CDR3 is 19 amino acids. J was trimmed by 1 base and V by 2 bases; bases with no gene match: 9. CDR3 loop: CASSLPRTSGSIGTDTQYF. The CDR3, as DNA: TGTGCCAGCAGTTTACCAAGGACTAGCGGGAGTATCGGCACAGATACGCAGTATTTT.

DNA of the CDR3: TGCGCCAGCAGCTTGGCGACAGGGATTAATGAAAAACTGTTTTTT. Translating it yields CASSLATGINEKLFF. This chain links TRBV5-1 with TRBJ1-4; 7 nucleotides line up with TRBD1. Trimming cost V 0 bases and J 4 bases; bases outside gene matches: 3. The CDR3 sequence is 15 residues long. The germline V gene has CDR1 SGHRS and CDR2 YFSETQ.

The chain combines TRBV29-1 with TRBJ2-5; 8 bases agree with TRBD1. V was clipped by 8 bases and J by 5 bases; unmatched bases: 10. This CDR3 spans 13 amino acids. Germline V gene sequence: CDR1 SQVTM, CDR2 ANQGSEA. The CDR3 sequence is CSIDPGGGETQYF. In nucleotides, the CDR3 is TGCAGCATAGACCCAGGGGGCGGTGAGACCCAGTACTTC.

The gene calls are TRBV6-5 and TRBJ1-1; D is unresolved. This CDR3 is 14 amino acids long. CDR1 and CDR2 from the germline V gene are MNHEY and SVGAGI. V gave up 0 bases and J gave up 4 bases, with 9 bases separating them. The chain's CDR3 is CASSYSPGSTEAFF. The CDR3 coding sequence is TGTGCCAGCAGTTACTCCCCGGGGAGCACTGAAGCTTTCTTT.

This CDR3 is CATSRDSPPHRWTEAFF. The CDR3 DNA reads TGTGCCACCAGCAGAGATTCGCCCCCCCACCGGTGGACTGAAGCTTTCTTT. The J gene is TRBJ1-1, the V gene TRBV15; D is ambiguous. Germline values: CDR1 LNHNV, CDR2 YYDKDF (reference sequence). The CDR3 totals 17 residues. With 0 bases removed from V and 5 bases from J, the gap between germline ends came to 19 bases.

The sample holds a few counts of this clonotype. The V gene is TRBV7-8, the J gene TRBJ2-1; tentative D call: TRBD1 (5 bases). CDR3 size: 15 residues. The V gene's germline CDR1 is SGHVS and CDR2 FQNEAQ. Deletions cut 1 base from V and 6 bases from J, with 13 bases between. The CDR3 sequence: CASSLGQISGNEQFF. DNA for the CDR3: TGTGCCAGCAGCTTAGGACAGATCAGTGGCAATGAGCAGTTCTTC.

In DNA form, the CDR3 reads TGTGCCAGCGAGCGGACAGCGAACACCGGGGAGCTGTTTTTT. Its protein is CASERTANTGELFF. J is TRBJ2-2 and V is TRBV2, with a weak D call TRBD1 (6 bases). CDR1 SNHLY and CDR2 FYNNEI come from the germline V gene. The V gene lost 8 bases and the J gene lost 0 bases, with 10 bases spanning the gap. The CDR3 length is 14 residues.

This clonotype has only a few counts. The CDR3 loop is CASSFVGGYTDTQYF. CDR3 nucleotide sequence: TGTGCCAGCAGCTTTGTGGGAGGGTACACAGATACGCAGTATTTT. This chain connects TRBV5-5 to TRBJ2-3; 7 bases match TRBD2. The CDR3 length is 15 residues. Unmatched junction bases numbered 5, after V lost 2 bases and J lost 2 bases. CDR1 is SGHKS, CDR2 YYEKEE, per germline (reference sequence).

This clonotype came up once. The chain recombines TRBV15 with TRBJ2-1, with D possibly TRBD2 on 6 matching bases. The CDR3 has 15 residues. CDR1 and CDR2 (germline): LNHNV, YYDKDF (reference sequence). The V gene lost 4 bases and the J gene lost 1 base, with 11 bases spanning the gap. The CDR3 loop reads CATSIPGVSYNEQFF. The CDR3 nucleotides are TGTGCCACCAGCATCCCGGGGGTTTCCTACAATGAGCAGTTCTTC.

The CDR3 is CASRGAGTELDKQYF. CDR3 in DNA: TGTGCCAGCAGAGGAGCCGGGACAGAGCTCGACAAGCAGTACTTC. The chain recombines TRBV2 with TRBJ2-7; 7 nucleotides match TRBD1. Germline V lookup: CDR1 SNHLY, CDR2 FYNNEI. V lost 6 bases to trimming and J lost 8 bases; unmatched junction nucleotides: 16. The CDR3 spans 15 residues.

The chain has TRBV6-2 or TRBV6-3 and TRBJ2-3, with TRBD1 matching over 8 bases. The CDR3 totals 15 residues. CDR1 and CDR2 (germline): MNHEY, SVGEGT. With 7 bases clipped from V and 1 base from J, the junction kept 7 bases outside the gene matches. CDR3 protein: CASNPPGQGTDTQYF. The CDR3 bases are TGTGCCAGCAATCCTCCGGGACAGGGCACAGATACGCAGTATTTT.

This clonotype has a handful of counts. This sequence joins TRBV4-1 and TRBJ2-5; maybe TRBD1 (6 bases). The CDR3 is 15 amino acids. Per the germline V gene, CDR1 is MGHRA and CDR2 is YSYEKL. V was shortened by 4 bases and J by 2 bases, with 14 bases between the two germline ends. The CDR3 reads CASSLWQGTQETQYF. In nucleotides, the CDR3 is TGCGCCAGCAGCCTATGGCAGGGGACGCAAGAGACCCAGTACTTC.

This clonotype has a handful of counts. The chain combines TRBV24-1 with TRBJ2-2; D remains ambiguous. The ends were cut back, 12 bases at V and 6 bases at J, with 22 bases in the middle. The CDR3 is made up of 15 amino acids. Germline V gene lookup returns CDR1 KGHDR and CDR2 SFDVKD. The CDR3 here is CAASGSWPYPGELFF. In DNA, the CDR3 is TGTGCCGCCTCCGGGTCCTGGCCCTACCCCGGGGAGCTGTTTTTT.

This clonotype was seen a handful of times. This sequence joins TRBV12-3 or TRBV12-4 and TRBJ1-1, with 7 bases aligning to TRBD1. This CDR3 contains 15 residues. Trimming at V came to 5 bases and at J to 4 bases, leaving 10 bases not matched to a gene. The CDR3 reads CASSPAGTVGTEAFF. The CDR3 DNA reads TGTGCCAGCAGTCCCGCTGGGACAGTTGGCACTGAAGCTTTCTTT.

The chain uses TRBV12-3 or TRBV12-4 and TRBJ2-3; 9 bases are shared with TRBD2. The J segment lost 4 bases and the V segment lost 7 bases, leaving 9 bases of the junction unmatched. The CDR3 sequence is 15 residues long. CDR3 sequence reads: CASNLIAGVADTQYF. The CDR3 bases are TGTGCCAGCAACCTTATAGCGGGGGTGGCAGATACGCAGTATTTT.

For the CDR3, the DNA is TGTGCCAGCAGCTTAGCGGGGGGCGCCGGCTATGGCTACACCTTC. Amino acids: CASSLAGGAGYGYTF. This chain connects TRBV5-6 to TRBJ1-2; D possibly corresponds to TRBD1 (6 bases). Looked up from germline, CDR1 is SGHDT and CDR2 is YYEEEE. The V end was cut by 2 bases, the J end by 4 bases, with 15 bases between. The CDR3 totals 15 residues.